These 22 T cell receptor beta chains share one sample of origin, sequenced in a study of T cells in Graves' hyperthyroidism and ophthalmopathy. RNA transcripts were the template for amplifying TCR beta CDR3 regions. Researchers ran a first-round RT-PCR on the TCR CDR3 using the HTBI primer set. Each CDR3 protein is one row after TCRdb ran MiXCR on the multiplex PCR reads. The sample contains about 300,000 distinct CDR3 sequences, less than 15% of which appear only once. What was sequenced was blood. These receptors originate from a woman aged 25 to 39 with Graves' hyperthyroidism that later progressed to Graves' ophthalmopathy.

This clonotype was detected only a few times. The V call is TRBV27, the J call TRBJ1-2; D might be TRBD1 (5 bases). Germline values: CDR1 MNHEY, CDR2 SMNVEV (reference sequence). The CDR3 has 13 amino acids. Trimming took off 4 bases at V and 2 bases at J, with 8 bases between the two ends. The DNA for the CDR3 is TGTGCCAGCAGTTGGGGCCAGAACTATGGCTACACCTTC. Its protein product is CASSWGQNYGYTF.

This clonotype occurred many times. J is TRBJ2-3 and V is TRBV27; possibly TRBD1 for D (5 bases). The V and J ends lost 6 bases and 11 bases respectively, with 27 bases between them. The CDR3 loop spans 16 amino acids. Germline V gene lookup returns CDR1 MNHEY and CDR2 SMNVEV (reference sequence). The CDR3 region is CASSSEFNTGSRKQYF. The CDR3, as DNA: TGTGCCAGCAGCTCAGAATTCAACACAGGCTCCCGGAAGCAGTATTTT.

This clonotype occurred a few times. In DNA form, the CDR3 reads TGTGCCAGCAGCCAAGGTCTCCACTACGAGCAGTACTTC. Translating it yields CASSQGLHYEQYF. V usage is TRBV4-2 and J usage is TRBJ2-7; D remains ambiguous. The CDR3 sequence is 13 residues long. From germline, CDR1 is LGHNA and CDR2 YNFKEQ. V lost 1 base and J 3 bases, leaving 7 bases between the germline ends.

The table lists this clonotype with many counts. The chain recombines TRBV20-1 with TRBJ2-7, with unresolved D. Between the trimmed V and J ends, which lost 4 bases and 2 bases, there was a span of 12 bases. Germline V gene data show CDR1 as DFQATT and CDR2 as SNEGSKA (reference sequence). The CDR3 runs 13 residues. CDR3 loop: CSAIRQVAYEQYF. DNA of the CDR3: TGCAGTGCTATCCGCCAGGTTGCCTACGAGCAGTACTTC.

The table lists this clonotype with a few counts. The chain couples TRBV5-1 to TRBJ2-1, with 7 bases matching TRBD2. CDR3 length: 16 amino acids. Per germline, CDR1 SGHRS and CDR2 YFSETQ. V shed 7 bases and J 0 bases; nucleotides not matched to a gene: 10. The CDR3: CASARSGTGSYNEQFF. The CDR3 bases are TGCGCCAGCGCTAGAAGCGGGACCGGCTCCTACAATGAGCAGTTCTTC.

This clonotype was counted at least ten times. The rearrangement uses TRBV7-9 and TRBJ1-4; 9 bases agree with TRBD1. Germline CDR1 is SEHNR and CDR2 is FQNEAQ (reference sequence). The CDR3 spans 14 residues. Trimming cost V 5 bases and J 11 bases; bases outside gene matches: 9. In DNA, the CDR3 is TGTGCCAGCAGCCCACCGGGGACAGGGAAGAAACTGTTTTTT. Protein sequence: CASSPPGTGKKLFF.

This clonotype was seen at least ten times. The chain recombines TRBV5-1 with TRBJ2-1; TRBD2 agrees at 11 bases. The trim removed 5 bases at V and 6 bases at J, leaving 7 bases unmatched. Germline V lookup: CDR1 SGHRS, CDR2 YFSETQ. The CDR3 is 15 amino acids. This CDR3 is CASRYGTSGLNEQFF. The CDR3 DNA reads TGCGCCAGCAGGTACGGGACTAGCGGACTCAATGAGCAGTTCTTC.

The chain links TRBV2 to TRBJ2-3, with 10 positions matching TRBD2. Looked up from germline, CDR1 is SNHLY and CDR2 is FYNNEI. The junction had 9 bases not matched to a gene; V was cut back by 6 bases and J by 3 bases. There are 16 residues in the CDR3. CDR3 sequence reads: CASSEELAGITDTQYF. CDR3 nucleotide sequence: TGTGCCAGCAGCGAGGAACTAGCGGGGATTACAGATACGCAGTATTTT.

Many counts were recorded for this clonotype. This rearrangement joins TRBV7-9 to TRBJ1-1; TRBD1 aligns across 8 bases. CDR1 and CDR2 from the germline V gene are SEHNR and FQNEAQ (reference sequence). The CDR3 spans 14 residues. The junction had 5 bases not matched to a gene; V was cut back by 3 bases and J by 5 bases. The DNA of the CDR3 is TGTGCCAGCAGCTTCGACAGGGGTTGGACTGAAGCTTTCTTT. Its protein product is CASSFDRGWTEAFF.

This clonotype was counted at least ten times. The V call is TRBV18, the J call TRBJ2-1; the match to TRBD2 covers 8 bases. Germline V gene data show CDR1 as KGHSH and CDR2 as LQKENI. There are 15 residues in the CDR3. J was trimmed by 7 bases and V by 3 bases; bases with no gene match: 8. The CDR3 coding sequence is TGTGCCAGCTCACCGTCAGCGGGAGCAGGGAATGAGCAGTTCTTC. Translated: CASSPSAGAGNEQFF.

J is TRBJ2-2 and V is TRBV27; possible D gene TRBD2, 5 bases. Germline V lookup: CDR1 MNHEY, CDR2 SMNVEV (reference sequence). The CDR3 has 14 amino acids. The V and J ends lost 4 bases and 0 bases respectively, with 6 bases between them. CDR3 region: CASSYGTNTGELFF. The CDR3 region has the DNA TGTGCCAGCAGTTACGGGACGAACACCGGGGAGCTGTTTTTT.

V usage is TRBV19 and J usage is TRBJ2-1; 8 positions agree with TRBD2. There are 19 residues in the CDR3. Germline lookup yields CDR1 LNHDA and CDR2 SQIVND (reference sequence). V dropped 7 bases and J dropped 1; count of bases not matched to a gene: 18. The CDR3 loop is CASTPGLALSPHSYNEQFF. As DNA, the CDR3 is TGTGCCAGTACCCCAGGACTAGCTTTGAGTCCCCATTCCTACAATGAGCAGTTCTTC.

This clonotype was found many times. The chain has TRBV28 and TRBJ2-7; tentative D call: TRBD1 (7 bases). The CDR3 spans 11 residues. CDR1 is MDHEN and CDR2 is SYDVKM in the germline V gene. Trimming cost V 10 bases and J 4 bases, with 11 bases left between them. The CDR3 DNA reads as TGTGCCACGACAGGGAGGTACGAGCAGTACTTC. As protein: CATTGRYEQYF.

This clonotype was seen at least ten times. The chain has TRBV28 and TRBJ2-7; 8 positions agree with TRBD1. V lost 4 bases, J lost 5 bases, and 22 bases stayed unmatched. In germline, CDR1 is MDHEN, CDR2 SYDVKM. The CDR3 sequence is 19 residues long. CDR3 DNA sequence: TGTGCCAGCAGTTCGCGGGACAGGCTTAAGGGCTACGTAATGGACGAGCAGTACTTC. This gives the protein CASSSRDRLKGYVMDEQYF.

This clonotype occurred a few times. J is TRBJ2-5 and V is TRBV10-3, with D possibly TRBD2 on 6 matching bases. The V gene lost 8 bases and the J gene lost 3 bases, with 13 bases spanning the gap. The germline V gene encodes CDR1 ENHRY and CDR2 SYGVKD. This CDR3 spans 13 amino acids. The CDR3 region has the DNA TGTGCCATCGGGAGGCAGCGGGAAGAGACCCAGTACTTC. Protein product: CAIGRQREETQYF.

This clonotype was seen at least ten times. The chain links TRBV29-1 to TRBJ2-1; weak D call: TRBD2 (5 bases). The germline V gene encodes CDR1 SQVTM and CDR2 ANQGSEA. The CDR3 runs to 12 residues. V dropped 4 bases and J dropped 4 bases, with 8 bases sitting between them. CDR3 amino acids: CSVGGGYNEQFF. The CDR3, as DNA: TGCAGCGTTGGCGGCGGGTACAATGAGCAGTTCTTC.

The chain is built from TRBV20-1 and TRBJ1-3; D might be TRBD1 (5 bases). The germline V gene encodes CDR1 DFQATT and CDR2 SNEGSKA (reference sequence). The CDR3 contains 17 residues. Trimming shortened V by 6 bases and J by 4 bases, and 25 bases separated the two germline ends. The CDR3, as DNA: TGCAGTGCCCAGGGCGCGAAAGGCTTAAGGTCGGGAAACACCATATATTTT. It specifies CSAQGAKGLRSGNTIYF.

The chain carries TRBV5-1 and TRBJ1-2; the match to TRBD1 covers 9 bases. The CDR3 runs 15 residues. Germline CDR1 and CDR2: SGHRS and YFSETQ. Trimming cost V 4 bases and J 7 bases; bases outside gene matches: 11. Here the CDR3 reads CASSNDGQGSGGYTF. The CDR3 DNA reads TGCGCCAGCAGCAACGATGGACAGGGGTCGGGTGGCTACACCTTC. Based on the CDR3 plus reference TRBV5-1 and TRBJ1-2, the full variable domain is KAGVTQTPRYLIKTRGQQVTLSCSPISGHRSVSWYQQTPGQGLQFLFEYFSETQRNKGNFPGRFSGRQFSNSRSEMNVSTLELGDSALYLCASSNDGQGSGGYTFGSGTRLTVV.

This clonotype was detected ten times or more. This chain connects TRBV6-2 or TRBV6-3 to TRBJ1-1, with a possible D match to TRBD1 (5 bases). This CDR3 is 14 amino acids long. Trimming stripped 0 bases from V and 11 bases from J, with 16 bases between. CDR1 and CDR2 from the germline V gene are MNHEY and SVGEGT. CDR3 protein: CASSYSDGHPVAFF. The DNA of the CDR3 is TGTGCCAGCAGTTACTCTGACGGACACCCTGTCGCTTTCTTT.

This clonotype occurred a few times. The chain couples TRBV19 to TRBJ1-2, with unresolved D. The CDR3 is made up of 13 amino acids. Germline lookup yields CDR1 LNHDA and CDR2 SQIVND (reference sequence). Trimming left V 5 bases short and J 8 bases short, with 15 bases between. The CDR3 DNA follows: TGTGCCAGTAGTGGCCCGAGTAGTGGCGGCTACACCTTC. It is translated as CASSGPSSGGYTF.

This clonotype was recorded at least ten times. V usage is TRBV27 and J usage is TRBJ2-7, with D possibly TRBD2 on 6 matching bases. From germline, CDR1 is MNHEY and CDR2 SMNVEV (reference sequence). This CDR3 is 15 amino acids long. V lost 3 bases, J lost 0 bases, and 12 bases lay in between. The CDR3 nucleotides are TGTGCCAGCAGTTTCGGGCTAGCGAACTCCTACGAGCAGTACTTC. It codes for CASSFGLANSYEQYF.

J is TRBJ2-2 and V is TRBV20-1; 8 positions agree with TRBD2. In germline, CDR1 is DFQATT, CDR2 SNEGSKA (reference sequence). The CDR3 consists of 14 residues. V lost 2 bases, J lost 7 bases, and 6 bases stayed unmatched. The CDR3 nucleotides are TGCAGTGCTAGAATAGGACTAGCCGGCGGGGAGCTGTTTTTT. It codes for CSARIGLAGGELFF.